The entry below gives a single TCR beta chain sequence along with its context. The entry originates in a study of graft-versus-host responses after intestinal transplantation. Study background: After anti-thymocyte globulin induction, recipients took tacrolimus and steroids for about 3 years. Study conclusions and caveats: Elevated graft-versus-host to host-versus-graft clonal ratios in allografts were recorded for patients with graft-donor T cell macrochimerism. Early after transplant, HvG clones declined as circulating GvH clones peaked.

Germline V lookup: CDR1 MGHDK, CDR2 SYGVNS. The CDR3 covers 14 residues. V lost 7 bases to trimming and J lost 8 bases, with 17 bases between them. Assay used: immunoSEQ multiplex PCR; TCRdb lists only in-frame clones, some missing. This table has under 20,000 clones, approximately 39% appearing once. Responders that carried the CFSE label, about 200,000 of them, were plated with about 200,000 irradiated, violet-dye-labeled stimulator cells. A sort after the reaction isolated proliferating CFSE-low CD3+CD4+ and CD3+CD8+ responders. V is TRBV25-1 and J is TRBJ1-4; D might be TRBD1 (5 bases). This TCR was sampled from a human patient who received an intestinal transplant. Sequencing used alloreactive CD8+ T cells from a mixed lymphocyte reaction culture, obtained before intestinal transplant. Subset denoted: CFSE-low proliferating T cells sorted from roughly six-day pre-transplant mixed lymphocyte reaction (GvH or HvG direction). The CDR3 bases are TGTGCCAGCACCTCCTGGGGGGGTGGAGAAAAACTGTTTTTT. Translating gives CASTSWGGGEKLFF.